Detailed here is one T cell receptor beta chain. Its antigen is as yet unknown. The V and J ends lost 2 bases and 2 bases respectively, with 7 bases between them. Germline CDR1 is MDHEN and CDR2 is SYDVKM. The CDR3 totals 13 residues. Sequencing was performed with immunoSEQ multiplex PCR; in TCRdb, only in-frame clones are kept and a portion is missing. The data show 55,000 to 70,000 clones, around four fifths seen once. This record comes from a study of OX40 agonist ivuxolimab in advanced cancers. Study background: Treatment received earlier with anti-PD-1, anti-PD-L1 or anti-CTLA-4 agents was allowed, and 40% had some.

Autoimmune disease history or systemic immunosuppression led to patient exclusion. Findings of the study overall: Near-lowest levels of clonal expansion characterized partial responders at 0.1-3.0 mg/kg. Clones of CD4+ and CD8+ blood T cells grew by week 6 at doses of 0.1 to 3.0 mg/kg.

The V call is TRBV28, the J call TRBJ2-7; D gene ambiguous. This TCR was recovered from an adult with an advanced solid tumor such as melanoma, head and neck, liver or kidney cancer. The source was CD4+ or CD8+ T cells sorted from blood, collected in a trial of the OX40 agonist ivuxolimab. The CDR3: CASSLRQPYEQYF. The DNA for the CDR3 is TGTGCCAGCAGTTTACGCCAGCCCTACGAGCAGTACTTC.